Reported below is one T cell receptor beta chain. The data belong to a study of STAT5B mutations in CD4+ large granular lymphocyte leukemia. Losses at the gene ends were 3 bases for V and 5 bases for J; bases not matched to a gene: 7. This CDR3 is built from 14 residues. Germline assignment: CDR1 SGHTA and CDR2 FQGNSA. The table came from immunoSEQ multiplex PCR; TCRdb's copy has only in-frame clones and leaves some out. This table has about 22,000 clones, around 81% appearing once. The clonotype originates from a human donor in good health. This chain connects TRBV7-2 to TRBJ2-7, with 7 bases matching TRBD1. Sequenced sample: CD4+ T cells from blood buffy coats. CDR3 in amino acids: CASSFQGVTHEQYF. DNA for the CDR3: TGTGCCAGCAGCTTCCAGGGGGTAACACACGAGCAGTACTTC.